This T cell receptor (beta chain) was captured in a study of regulatory T cells in long-lasting Graves disease. Study as a whole: Patients newly diagnosed with Graves' had been on antithyroid drugs for under 3 months.

Time point meaning: newly diagnosed GD, antithyroid drugs for less than 3 months. PBMCs provided the RNA from which the TCR library was made. Study-wide points: Shared public clonotypes totalled fewer than 3,000 in persistent patients, compared with about 970 in new patients.

This clonotype was observed many times. Antigen specificity is unknown. The V end was cut by 4 bases, the J end by 5 bases, with 14 bases between. The CDR3 sequence is 14 residues long. CDR1 and CDR2 from the germline V gene are DFQATT and SNEGSKA (reference sequence). For TCR beta, libraries came from iRepertoire HTBI primers and Arm-PCR of CDR3 regions. MiXCR was run by TCRdb on the multiplex PCR reads, yielding one entry per CDR3 protein. The sample has about 540,000 distinct CDR3 sequences, approximately 12% seen once. These data also featured in a second study, about T cells in Graves' hyperthyroidism and ophthalmopathy.

The chain combines TRBV20-1 with TRBJ2-2, with a tentative D call TRBD2 (5 bases). The receptor's source is a man aged 30-40 years with Graves disease. The specimen was peripheral blood mononuclear cells (PBMCs), collected at new diagnosis, from a patient treated with antithyroid drugs. The chain's CDR3 is CSATARLSTGELFF. CDR3 nucleotide sequence: TGCAGTGCTACGGCGAGACTATCGACCGGGGAGCTGTTTTTT.